Below, 19 T cell receptor beta chains from the same sample are listed, as sequenced in a study of yellow fever vaccine responses in identical twins. TCRdb re-called the RT-PCR reads with MiXCR, one entry per CDR3 protein. The top ten hold under 7.5% of the sample, which has some 11,000 distinct CDR3 sequences, 77% seen once. Sequences were derived from T cells from blood (PBMCs), unsorted or a sorted subset (not recorded which), sampled before or after yellow fever vaccination (not recorded which). These receptors were obtained from a woman between 18 and 30 years old who received the yellow fever vaccine.

This clonotype was detected a few times. V and J are TRBV11-3 and TRBJ2-1; TRBD2 agrees at 10 bases. Germline values: CDR1 SGHNT, CDR2 YENEEA. V lost 1 base, J lost 7 bases, and 13 bases stayed unmatched. The CDR3 contains 18 residues. CDR3 residues: CASSLGAGSGRAGNEQFF. The CDR3 DNA is TGTGCCAGCAGCTTAGGAGCAGGGAGCGGGAGGGCCGGGAATGAGCAGTTCTTC. The entire variable domain, with the rest obtained from reference TRBV11-3 and TRBJ2-1, is as follows: EAGVVQSPRYKIIEKKQPVAFWCNPISGHNTLYWYLQNLGQGPELLIRYENEEAVDDSQLPKDRFSAERLKGVDSTLKIQPAELGDSAVYLCASSLGAGSGRAGNEQFFGPGTRLTVL.

The chain couples TRBV15 to TRBJ2-7; D perhaps matches TRBD1 (5 bases). Germline assignment: CDR1 LNHNV and CDR2 YYDKDF (reference sequence). Trimming took 0 bases from V and 3 from J, leaving 12 bases between them. CDR3 size: 15 residues. CDR3 DNA sequence: TGTGCCACCAGCAGAGATCAGGGCAGCAGCTACGAGCAGTACTTC. This encodes CATSRDQGSSYEQYF.

The chain links TRBV11-1 to TRBJ1-1; no definite D call. V lost 1 base to trimming and J lost 3 bases, with 0 bases between them. The CDR3 runs 11 residues. Germline CDR1 and CDR2: SGHAT and FQDESV (reference sequence). Written as DNA, the CDR3 is TGTGCCAGCAGCTTAGACACTGAAGCTTTCTTT. Translating it yields CASSLDTEAFF. The variable domain in full, completed from reference TRBV11-1 and TRBJ1-1, reads EAEVAQSPRYKITEKSQAVAFWCDPISGHATLYWYRQILGQGPELLVQFQDESVVDDSQLPKDRFSAERLKGVDSTLKIQPAELGDSAMYLCASSLDTEAFFGQGTRLTVV.

The chain carries TRBV5-1 and TRBJ1-6; D gene ambiguous. The germline V gene has CDR1 SGHRS and CDR2 YFSETQ. Trimming pared 0 bases from V and 8 bases from J, leaving 6 bases between. The CDR3 extends over 13 amino acids. The CDR3 region is CASSLDMYSPLHF. DNA for the CDR3: TGCGCCAGCAGCTTGGATATGTATTCACCCCTCCACTTT. The complete variable domain, with remaining parts taken from reference TRBV5-1 and TRBJ1-6, reads KAGVTQTPRYLIKTRGQQVTLSCSPISGHRSVSWYQQTPGQGLQFLFEYFSETQRNKGNFPGRFSGRQFSNSRSEMNVSTLELGDSALYLCASSLDMYSPLHFGNGTRLTVT.

This clonotype has only one observation. The rearrangement links TRBV7-6 to TRBJ1-1, with no clear D. CDR1 is SGHVS and CDR2 is FNYEAQ in the germline V gene. This CDR3 region has 12 residues. V gave up 1 base and J gave up 6 bases, with 6 bases separating them. CDR3 protein: CASSLDSAEAFF. CDR3 coding DNA: TGTGCCAGCAGCTTAGACAGTGCTGAAGCTTTCTTT.

This chain joins TRBV12-3 or TRBV12-4 and TRBJ2-2; 7 nucleotides align to TRBD1. CDR3 length: 14 residues. The V gene end was trimmed by 3 bases and the J gene end by 4 bases; junction bases not matched to a gene: 2. The chain's CDR3 is CASSLTGSTGELFF. CDR3 sequence (DNA): TGTGCCAGCAGTTTGACAGGGAGCACCGGGGAGCTGTTTTTT.

The J gene is TRBJ2-4, the V gene TRBV28, with D perhaps TRBD1 or TRBD2 (6 bases each). The CDR3 totals 15 residues. V lost 3 bases, J lost 9 bases, and 18 bases lay in between. The V gene's germline CDR1 is MDHEN and CDR2 SYDVKM. The CDR3 protein is CASSLGGQVLGIQYF. In DNA, the CDR3 is TGTGCCAGCAGTTTGGGGGGCCAGGTTCTTGGCATTCAGTACTTC.

The chain recombines TRBV28 with TRBJ1-2, with D possibly TRBD1 on 5 matching bases. Germline values: CDR1 MDHEN, CDR2 SYDVKM. V was clipped by 10 bases and J by 5 bases, with 17 bases between them. This CDR3 region has 13 residues. Written as DNA, the CDR3 is TGTGCCACCAGGCCGGGGACCTCATATGGCTACACCTTC. It encodes CATRPGTSYGYTF.

The chain is built from TRBV5-1 and TRBJ2-5; 7 nucleotides agree with TRBD1. This CDR3 comprises 14 residues. Germline V gives CDR1 SGHRS, CDR2 YFSETQ. J gave up 1 base and V 4 bases, and 4 bases lay outside the gene matches. The CDR3 protein is CASSKQGSQETQYF. CDR3 sequence (DNA): TGCGCCAGCAGCAAACAGGGGTCCCAAGAGACCCAGTACTTC.

The table lists this clonotype with a count of one. The V gene is TRBV5-6, the J gene TRBJ2-1; the match to TRBD1 covers 7 bases. The V gene's germline CDR1 is SGHDT and CDR2 YYEEEE. V trimming: 0 bases; J trimming: 8 bases; junction bases outside the gene matches: 8. This CDR3 is built from 15 residues. The CDR3 DNA reads TGTGCCAGCAGCTTGGGATATACAGGGGACGATGAGCAGTTCTTC. Translation gives CASSLGYTGDDEQFF.

The chain is built from TRBV4-3 and TRBJ1-1; possibly TRBD1 for D (5 bases). The CDR3 length is 14 residues. Trimming stripped 5 bases from V and 1 base from J, with 11 bases between. CDR1 and CDR2 (germline): LGHNA, YSLEER. The CDR3 loop is CASSRVGENTEAFF. The CDR3 DNA sequence: TGCGCCAGCAGCAGGGTGGGGGAGAACACTGAAGCTTTCTTT.

This chain joins TRBV11-1 and TRBJ2-1; D is possibly TRBD1 (6 bases). V lost 3 bases to trimming and J lost 7 bases, with 16 bases between them. The CDR3 is 15 residues long. CDR1 SGHAT and CDR2 FQDESV come from the germline V gene (reference sequence). The CDR3 is CASSFGLGDKNEQFF. CDR3 nucleotides: TGTGCCAGCAGCTTCGGGCTTGGGGACAAGAATGAGCAGTTCTTC. The variable domain in full, with the rest retrieved from reference TRBV11-1 and TRBJ2-1, is EAEVAQSPRYKITEKSQAVAFWCDPISGHATLYWYRQILGQGPELLVQFQDESVVDDSQLPKDRFSAERLKGVDSTLKIQPAELGDSAMYLCASSFGLGDKNEQFFGPGTRLTVL.

Only a few counts were recorded for this clonotype. The chain couples TRBV7-7 to TRBJ2-2, with D perhaps being TRBD1 or TRBD2 (5 bases each). The CDR3 is 13 residues long. Trimming took 1 base from V and 5 from J, leaving 5 bases between them. Germline CDR1 SSHAT, CDR2 FNYEAQ (reference sequence). CDR3 nucleotides: TGTGCCAGCAGCTTAGGGGGGACCGGGGAGCTGTTTTTT. It codes for CASSLGGTGELFF. Full variable domain (outside the CDR3, taken from reference TRBV7-7 and TRBJ2-2): GAGVSQSPRYKVTKRGQDVTLRCDPISSHATLYWYQQALGQGPEFLTYFNYEAQPDKSGLPSDRFSAERPEGSISTLTIQRTEQRDSAMYRCASSLGGTGELFFGEGSRLTVL.

The V gene is TRBV11-1, the J gene TRBJ1-2, with a weak D call TRBD1 (5 bases). Trimming took 8 bases from V and 4 from J, leaving 11 bases between them. The CDR3 spans 12 residues. Germline V gene sequence: CDR1 SGHAT, CDR2 FQDESV (reference sequence). The CDR3 reads CASAVGGYGYTF. CDR3 nucleotide sequence: TGTGCCAGCGCAGTCGGGGGCTATGGCTACACCTTC.

The chain has TRBV19 and TRBJ2-2, with 14 positions matching TRBD2. Germline V CDR1 and CDR2: LNHDA, SQIVND (reference sequence). This CDR3 contains 15 residues. After removal of 7 bases from V and 3 bases from J, the junction contained 1 base not matched to a gene. The DNA of the CDR3 is TGTGCCAGTATGGGACTAGCGGGAGACACCGGGGAGCTGTTTTTT. It codes for CASMGLAGDTGELFF.

This chain links TRBV29-1 with TRBJ2-3; possible D gene TRBD1, 5 bases. The germline CDR1 and CDR2 sequences are SQVTM and ANQGSEA. The CDR3 extends over 13 amino acids. The V and J ends lost 4 bases and 2 bases respectively, with 10 bases between them. The CDR3 sequence is CSVGRRVTDTQYF. The CDR3 DNA sequence: TGCAGCGTTGGTCGCAGGGTCACAGATACGCAGTATTTT.

This sequence joins TRBV28 and TRBJ2-3; D perhaps matches TRBD2 (5 bases). V lost 7 bases to trimming and J lost 0 bases, with 14 bases between them. The CDR3 consists of 15 residues. Germline CDR1 MDHEN, CDR2 SYDVKM. CDR3 sequence: CASTLDSSSTDTQYF. The CDR3 region has the DNA TGTGCCAGCACTCTGGACTCCTCTAGCACAGATACGCAGTATTTT.

This clonotype was detected only a few times. The chain is built from TRBV4-2 and TRBJ2-3; D call uncertain. Trimming shortened V by 0 bases and J by 6 bases, and 7 bases separated the two germline ends. Germline lookup yields CDR1 LGHNA and CDR2 YNFKEQ. This CDR3 has 13 amino acids. CDR3 residues: CASSQDSSDTQYF. CDR3 bases: TGTGCCAGCAGCCAAGATTCTTCGGATACGCAGTATTTT.

The V and J genes are TRBV29-1 and TRBJ2-1; 9 bases align to TRBD1. The CDR3 is 16 amino acids. The V gene's germline CDR1 is SQVTM and CDR2 ANQGSEA. J gave up 8 bases and V 1 base, and 12 bases lay outside the gene matches. The CDR3 DNA follows: TGCAGCGTTGAAGGTCGGACAGGGGTGTCGGTCGATGAGCAGTTCTTC. Protein sequence: CSVEGRTGVSVDEQFF.